The present T cell receptor beta chain was sequenced within a study of vaccination and CD4 T cells after COVID-19. Study information: The study drew post-COVID samples a median about 100 days after diagnosis (range 35 to 161). Typically, post-vaccine samples were obtained a median approximately 74 days after dose two, within a range of 14 to 241.

The germline V gene has CDR1 MNHEY and CDR2 SMNVEV (reference sequence). CDR3 length equals 16 residues. The V and J ends lost 0 bases and 3 bases respectively, with 15 bases between them. The Oncomine TCR Beta short-read assay was applied to DNA of cultured CD4+ T cells. TCRdb re-called the PCR reads with MiXCR, one entry per CDR3 protein. The sample lists about 20,000 distinct CDR3 sequences; 65% to 80% were seen once. Stated treatment: roughly nine-day PBMC culture with coronavirus spike peptide pools or control peptides (ViraFEST assay). US Alpha, Beta and Delta variants postdated the positive PCR dates, which ran from March to December 2020. Per well, 2 million to 2.5 million PBMCs were cultured in the presence of approximately 9 IU/ml IL-2 and 9.5 to 10 ug/ml peptide pools. As concerns this clonotype: Its antigen remains unidentified.

The chain joins TRBV27 to TRBJ2-7; D is possibly TRBD2 (6 bases). The receptor comes from a human donor who had recovered from COVID-19. Sequences were obtained from CD4+ T cells from blood, cultured in vitro. CDR3 coding DNA: TGTGCCAGCAGTTTATCGGTCTTGGGAGGCCGCTACGAGCAGTACTTC. This codes for CASSLSVLGGRYEQYF.